Following are 11 T cell receptor beta chains from one sample sequenced in a study of T cells in Graves' hyperthyroidism and ophthalmopathy. Amplified regions were TCR beta CDR3 sequences from RNA transcripts. The HTBI primer set was used in a first-round RT-PCR of the TCR CDR3. TCRdb recomputed calls from the multiplex PCR reads with MiXCR, one row per CDR3 protein. The repertoire holds about 400,000 distinct CDR3 sequences, with 12% to 15% as singletons. Sequencing was done on a sample of blood. Receptors originate from a woman aged 55-70 years with Graves' ophthalmopathy.

This clonotype appeared a few times. The rearrangement links TRBV20-1 to TRBJ2-1, with 8 bases matching TRBD2. The CDR3 loop spans 15 amino acids. CDR1 and CDR2 (germline): DFQATT, SNEGSKA (reference sequence). The junction had 11 bases not matched to a gene; V was cut back by 5 bases and J by 5 bases. CDR3 DNA: TGCAGTGCTGATCACCCTAGCGGGCTTAACAATGAGCAGTTCTTC. It specifies CSADHPSGLNNEQFF.

This clonotype occurred many times. The J gene is TRBJ2-1, the V gene TRBV7-2, with TRBD2 matching 10 bases. The germline gives CDR1 SGHTA, CDR2 FQGNSA. The CDR3 covers 15 residues. The V gene end was trimmed by 5 bases and the J gene end by 3 bases; junction bases not matched to a gene: 4. CDR3 loop: CASSPLAGSYNEQFF. The CDR3 DNA reads as TGTGCCAGCAGCCCACTAGCGGGAAGCTACAATGAGCAGTTCTTC.

Only one count was recorded for this clonotype. V gene TRBV15 combines with J gene TRBJ2-2; D perhaps matches TRBD2 (5 bases). From germline, CDR1 is LNHNV and CDR2 YYDKDF (reference sequence). V was trimmed by 8 bases and J by 3 bases, leaving 13 bases between them. The CDR3 is 14 residues long. The CDR3 is CATSRTRDTGELFF. CDR3 coding DNA: TGTGCCACCTCCAGAACTAGGGACACCGGGGAGCTGTTTTTT.

This clonotype occurred many times. This chain connects TRBV27 to TRBJ2-1; possibly TRBD1 for D (5 bases). The V end was cut by 0 bases, the J end by 7 bases, with 13 bases between. The CDR3 totals 15 residues. Germline V gene lookup returns CDR1 MNHEY and CDR2 SMNVEV (reference sequence). The CDR3 coding sequence is TGTGCCAGCAGTTTATCGACAACAGGCCGGAATGAGCAGTTCTTC. This gives the protein CASSLSTTGRNEQFF.

This clonotype was found a few times. The J gene is TRBJ1-5, the V gene TRBV28; D is perhaps TRBD1 (5 bases). V was trimmed by 6 bases and J by 9 bases, leaving 12 bases between them. The CDR3 has 12 residues. The germline CDR1 and CDR2 sequences are MDHEN and SYDVKM. The CDR3 nucleotides read TGTGCCAGCAGAAGAAGGGGTTTGCCCCAGCATTTT. As protein: CASRRRGLPQHF.

Comment on this clonotype: The germline gene is not matched at one end of the junction; a read error may be the cause. The chain joins TRBV5-1 to TRBJ2-1, with TRBD1 identical over 10 bases. CDR1 and CDR2 from the germline V gene are SGHRS and YFSETQ. The CDR3 has 19 amino acids. The CDR3: CASSGTGTGVRELYSEQFF. CDR3 DNA sequence: TGCGCCAGCAGCGGAACCGGGACAGGGGTGAGGGAATTATACAGTGAGCAGTTCTTC.

The genes are TRBV5-1 and TRBJ2-3; 9 bases are shared with TRBD2. J lost 0 bases, V lost 4 bases, and 6 bases had no gene match. Germline CDR1 SGHRS, CDR2 YFSETQ. CDR3 size: 16 residues. The CDR3: CASSPGLASSTDTQYF. The CDR3 coding sequence is TGCGCCAGCAGCCCCGGACTAGCGAGTAGCACAGATACGCAGTATTTT.

In its sample, this clonotype was seen many times. The rearrangement uses TRBV11-2 and TRBJ2-2; 8 positions agree with TRBD1. V lost 5 bases to trimming and J lost 2 bases; unmatched junction nucleotides: 7. This CDR3 region has 16 residues. Germline-derived CDR1 and CDR2 are SGHAT and FQNNGV. The CDR3 protein is CASSKGTGQNTGELFF. CDR3 nucleotides: TGTGCCAGCAGCAAAGGGACAGGACAAAACACCGGGGAGCTGTTTTTT.

This clonotype was seen a handful of times. The rearrangement uses TRBV29-1 and TRBJ2-3; 14 nucleotides match TRBD2. Germline trimming cut 4 bases from V and 4 bases from J; bases unmatched to any gene: 10. Per the germline V gene, CDR1 is SQVTM and CDR2 is ANQGSEA. CDR3 length: 17 residues. CDR3 DNA sequence: TGCAGCGTTGTGGCCCGACTAGCGGGAGGGCTCCCAGATACGCAGTATTTT. As protein: CSVVARLAGGLPDTQYF.

This clonotype has at least ten counts. The genes are TRBV3-1 and TRBJ1-6, with 7 bases matching TRBD1. V shed 4 bases and J 0 bases; nucleotides not matched to a gene: 6. CDR3 length: 17 residues. Germline V gene sequence: CDR1 LGHDT, CDR2 YNNKEL (reference sequence). The CDR3 region has the DNA TGTGCCAGCAGCCGGGGGACAGCGAGCTCCTATAATTCACCCCTCCACTTT. Encoded protein: CASSRGTASSYNSPLHF.

This clonotype was seen at least ten times. V gene TRBV19 combines with J gene TRBJ2-3; 8 bases line up with TRBD2. The CDR3 contains 16 residues. Germline loops: CDR1 LNHDA, CDR2 SQIVND (reference sequence). Unmatched junction bases numbered 12, after V lost 5 bases and J lost 5 bases. The CDR3 nucleotides read TGTGCCAGTAGTTCGGTTTCAGCGGGAGTTGAAGATACGCAGTATTTT. Protein: CASSSVSAGVEDTQYF.